Listed here are 11 T cell receptor beta chains from one sample, sequenced in a study of cytomegalovirus exposure and HLA in healthy donors. A multiplex PCR was run with 60 Vbeta primers and 13 Jbeta primers. Sequencing used immunoSEQ multiplex PCR; TCRdb keeps in-frame clones, though not all of them. In the table there are 100,000 to 150,000 clones, 84% of which are singletons. The sequencing input was PBMCs. These receptors were collected from a man aged 50-59 years in good health and CMV-seronegative.

The chain combines TRBV19 with TRBJ2-7; 10 bases align to TRBD1. The CDR3 covers 16 residues. The germline V gene has CDR1 LNHDA and CDR2 SQIVND (reference sequence). V gave up 2 bases and J gave up 6 bases; unmatched junction bases: 10. The CDR3 DNA is TGTGCCAGTAGTATAATGGGACAGGGGAGGAGGTCCGAGCAGTACTTC. This gives the protein CASSIMGQGRRSEQYF.

The V call is TRBV7-2, the J call TRBJ1-2; D gene unclear. Germline V gives CDR1 SGHTA, CDR2 FQGNSA. Trimming removed 5 bases at V and 3 bases at J, with 10 bases between. This CDR3 is built from 13 residues. The CDR3 reads CASSRRWDYGYTF. The CDR3 coding sequence is TGTGCCAGCAGCCGGAGGTGGGACTATGGCTACACCTTC.

This sequence joins TRBV14 and TRBJ2-1; the match to TRBD1 covers 8 bases. The V segment lost 2 bases and the J segment 1 base; nucleotides outside the gene matches: 10. This CDR3 contains 18 residues. Germline CDR1 reads SGHDN; CDR2 reads FVKESK. CDR3 DNA: TGTGCCAGCAGCCAACTGACAGGGGACGATCCATCCTACAATGAGCAGTTCTTC. Its translation is CASSQLTGDDPSYNEQFF.

The chain links TRBV6-6 to TRBJ2-5; D remains unclear. The CDR3 is 12 residues long. V lost 6 bases, J lost 4 bases, and 9 bases lay in between. The germline CDR1 and CDR2 sequences are MNHNY and SVGAGI (reference sequence). Here the CDR3 DNA reads TGTGCCAGCAGCCAGGCTCTAGAGACCCAGTACTTC. This encodes CASSQALETQYF.

The chain couples TRBV6-6 to TRBJ2-3; the match to TRBD2 covers 9 bases. V shed 5 bases, J shed 1 base, and the junction held 4 bases outside the gene matches. The CDR3 runs to 15 residues. Germline loops: CDR1 MNHNY, CDR2 SVGAGI (reference sequence). In DNA form, the CDR3 reads TGTGCCAGCAGTGCCCGGACTAGCGGCACAGATACGCAGTATTTT. The encoded protein is CASSARTSGTDTQYF.

This chain links TRBV7-2 with TRBJ1-6; D not certain. Germline V gene data show CDR1 as SGHTA and CDR2 as FQGNSA. V lost 2 bases, J lost 7 bases, and 6 bases lay in between. The CDR3 is 13 amino acids. CDR3 sequence (DNA): TGTGCCAGCAGCTTATCAATGAATTCACCCCTCCACTTT. Protein sequence: CASSLSMNSPLHF.

The rearrangement joins TRBV4-1 to TRBJ1-1; unclear D gene. V was shortened by 1 base and J by 5 bases, with 11 bases between the two germline ends. CDR1 MGHRA and CDR2 YSYEKL come from the germline V gene. This CDR3 comprises 14 residues. The chain's CDR3 is CASSQAGGGTEAFF. CDR3 coding DNA: TGCGCCAGCAGCCAAGCCGGAGGTGGAACTGAAGCTTTCTTT.

The table lists this clone with a count of one. The V and J genes are TRBV5-8 and TRBJ1-1, with D uncertain. CDR3 size: 14 residues. Trimming shortened V by 4 bases and J by 8 bases, and 18 bases separated the two germline ends. Germline V gene sequence: CDR1 SGHTS, CDR2 YDEGEE. The CDR3: CASSPLDEALEAFF. CDR3 in DNA: TGTGCCAGCAGCCCCTTGGATGAGGCCCTAGAAGCTTTCTTT.

This chain links TRBV6-5 with TRBJ1-2; D may be TRBD1 (6 bases). Germline V lookup: CDR1 MNHEY, CDR2 SVGAGI. Trimming shortened V by 1 base and J by 8 bases, and 17 bases separated the two germline ends. The CDR3 extends over 15 amino acids. The CDR3 here is CASSYLDSRVVGYTF. In DNA form, the CDR3 reads TGTGCCAGCAGTTACTTGGACAGCCGAGTCGTAGGCTACACCTTC.

The chain employs TRBV2 and TRBJ1-3; TRBD1 might be the D (5 bases). This CDR3 region has 14 residues. The germline V and J ends were trimmed by 7 bases and 0 bases, with 10 bases remaining between them. CDR1 SNHLY and CDR2 FYNNEI come from the germline V gene. The CDR3 sequence is CASMIGVSGNTIYF. The DNA of the CDR3 is TGTGCCAGCATGATAGGGGTCTCTGGAAACACCATATATTTT. Filled out from reference TRBV2 and TRBJ1-3, the complete variable domain reads EPEVTQTPSHQVTQMGQEVILRCVPISNHLYFYWYRQILGQKVEFLVSFYNNEISEKSEIFDDQFSVERPDGSNFTLKIRSTKLEDSAMYFCASMIGVSGNTIYFGEGSWLTVV.

The rearrangement links TRBV9 to TRBJ1-2; 7 nucleotides agree with TRBD1. V shed 0 bases and J 5 bases; nucleotides not matched to a gene: 7. The germline CDR1 and CDR2 sequences are SGDLS and YYNGEE. The CDR3 is made up of 15 amino acids. CDR3 bases: TGTGCCAGCAGCGTAGTTGTGACAGGGCCGTATGGCTACACCTTC. Its protein product is CASSVVVTGPYGYTF.